The entry below gives a single T cell receptor beta chain sequence along with its context. The data stem from a study of tumor and adjacent non-tumor tissue in lung cancer. Germline lookup yields CDR1 SGHNT and CDR2 YENEEA. Unmatched junction bases numbered 12, after V lost 5 bases and J lost 9 bases. The CDR3 loop spans 15 amino acids. This sample's RNA came from whole unsorted tissue. Distant lung tissue was collected more than 3 cm away from the tumor edge. Three rounds of nested PCR, following a modified ARM-PCR protocol, produced the TCRbeta library. Via MiXCR, TCRdb re-called the multiplex PCR reads, giving one row per CDR3 protein. The sample has some 100,000 distinct CDR3 sequences; roughly two thirds are singletons.

This sequence was found in a man aged 30-40 years with non-small cell lung cancer. Source material: distant non-tumor lung tissue. This chain joins TRBV11-3 and TRBJ2-7; TRBD2 matches at 11 bases. CDR3 region: CASSTRTSGLLRQYF. The CDR3 coding sequence is TGTGCCAGCAGCACCCGGACTAGCGGGTTGCTACGGCAGTACTTC.